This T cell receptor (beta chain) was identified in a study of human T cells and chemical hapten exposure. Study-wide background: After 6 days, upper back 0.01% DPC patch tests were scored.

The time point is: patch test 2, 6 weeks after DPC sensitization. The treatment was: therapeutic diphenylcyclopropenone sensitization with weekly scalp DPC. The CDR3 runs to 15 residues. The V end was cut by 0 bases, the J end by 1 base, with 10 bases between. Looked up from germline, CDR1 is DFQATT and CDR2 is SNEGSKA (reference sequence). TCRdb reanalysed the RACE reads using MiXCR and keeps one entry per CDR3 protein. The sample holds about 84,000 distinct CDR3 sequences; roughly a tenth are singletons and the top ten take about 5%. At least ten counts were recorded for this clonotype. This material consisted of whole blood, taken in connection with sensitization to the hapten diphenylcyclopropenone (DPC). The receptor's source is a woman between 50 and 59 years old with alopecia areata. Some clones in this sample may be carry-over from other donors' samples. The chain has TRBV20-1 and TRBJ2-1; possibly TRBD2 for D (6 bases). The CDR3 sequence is CSARDPGGSYNEQFF. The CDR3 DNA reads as TGCAGTGCTAGAGACCCTGGAGGGTCCTACAATGAGCAGTTCTTC.